This T cell receptor beta chain was captured by sequencing in a study of T cells after yellow fever vaccination. Overall study findings and caveats: Only a small proportion of the clonotypes turned up in both the CD4 and the CD8 compartments, likely arising from convergent recombination.

In making TCR cDNA, 5'RACE template switching added a universal primer site and UMIs to it. TCRdb itself ran the 5' RACE reads through MiXCR, one entry per CDR3 protein. Of 200,000 to 250,000 distinct CDR3 sequences detected, approximately 3.2% appear once; the ten largest clones hold around 3%. This clonotype was counted between two and nine times. Antigen specificity is unknown. The sequence came from a man aged 18 to 29 who received the YFV17D yellow fever vaccine. Sequenced material: CD4+ T cells sorted from PBMCs, taken 10 days after the yellow fever booster vaccination.

The CDR3: CASSLGLGGGDTQYF. In DNA form, the CDR3 reads TGTGCCAGCAGCTTAGGCCTCGGAGGGGGGGATACGCAGTATTTT. The genes are TRBV13 and TRBJ2-3; D possibly matches TRBD1 or TRBD2 (6 bases each). Germline CDR1 reads PRHDT; CDR2 reads FYEKMQ (reference sequence). The ends were cut back, 0 bases at V and 6 bases at J, with 13 bases in the middle. The CDR3 runs to 15 residues.